Following are 10 T cell receptor beta chains from one sample sequenced in a study of breast tumors, draining lymph nodes, adjacent tissues. One entry per CDR3 protein, called by TCRdb with MiXCR from the multiplex PCR reads. The top ten clones hold over 15% of a sample with tens of thousands of distinct CDR3 sequences, approximately 63% of them seen once. Sequencing was performed on breast tumor tissue. The source is a female donor with breast cancer. Some clones in this sample may be carry-over from other donors' samples.

This chain links TRBV20-1 with TRBJ2-1, with 10 nucleotides matching TRBD2. V lost 4 bases to trimming and J lost 9 bases; unmatched junction nucleotides: 6. CDR3 size: 13 residues. In germline, CDR1 is DFQATT, CDR2 SNEGSKA (reference sequence). The CDR3 DNA is TGCAGTGCTAAAGGGACTAGCGAAGTTGAGCAGTTCTTC. It is translated as CSAKGTSEVEQFF.

This clonotype came up many times. V and J are TRBV28 and TRBJ1-4; 7 bases agree with TRBD1. Trimming removed 5 bases from V and 0 bases from J; junction bases left unmatched: 6. Germline V gives CDR1 MDHEN, CDR2 SYDVKM. The CDR3 runs to 16 residues. The CDR3 region is CASSPPGGATNEKLFF. In DNA, the CDR3 is TGTGCCAGCAGTCCTCCAGGGGGTGCAACTAATGAAAAACTGTTTTTT.

The chain links TRBV11-2 to TRBJ2-7; 13 nucleotides align to TRBD2. Germline trimming cut 5 bases from V and 7 bases from J; bases unmatched to any gene: 11. The germline gives CDR1 SGHAT, CDR2 FQNNGV. The CDR3 consists of 16 residues. The CDR3 region has the DNA TGTGCCAGCAGCCCAACGGGACTAGCGGGATCAGGGGAGCAGTACTTC. It yields the protein CASSPTGLAGSGEQYF.

The chain joins TRBV18 to TRBJ1-4; TRBD1 aligns across 7 bases. This CDR3 has 14 residues. V was pared by 2 bases and J by 8 bases, with 5 bases of the junction left unmatched. The germline V gene encodes CDR1 KGHSH and CDR2 LQKENI. CDR3 nucleotide sequence: TGTGCCAGCTCACCAGACAGGGCCAGGGAAAAACTGTTTTTT. Amino acids: CASSPDRAREKLFF.

The V gene is TRBV5-1, the J gene TRBJ2-1; D ambiguous. The germline V gene has CDR1 SGHRS and CDR2 YFSETQ. Deletions cut 0 bases from V and 7 bases from J, with 14 bases between. The CDR3 extends over 15 amino acids. This CDR3 is CASSLARGPRNEQFF. CDR3 in DNA: TGCGCCAGCAGCTTGGCCCGCGGTCCCAGGAATGAGCAGTTCTTC.

The V and J genes are TRBV7-2 and TRBJ1-2; 7 nucleotides match TRBD1. CDR3 size: 14 residues. CDR1 and CDR2 from the germline V gene are SGHTA and FQGNSA. V lost 5 bases, J lost 5 bases, and 8 bases stayed unmatched. Written as DNA, the CDR3 is TGTGCCAGCAGCCCCCAGACAGGGAATTATGGCTACACCTTC. Its translation is CASSPQTGNYGYTF. The full variable domain, in which reference TRBV7-2 and TRBJ1-2 provide the parts outside the CDR3, is GAGVSQSPSNKVTEKGKDVELRCDPISGHTALYWYRQSLGQGLEFLIYFQGNSAPDKSGLPSDRFSAERTGGSVSTLTIQRTQQEDSAVYLCASSPQTGNYGYTFGSGTRLTVV.

This clonotype has at least ten counts. CDR3 nucleotide sequence: TGTGCCAGCAGTGATACTCGGACATCAGCCAAAAACATTCAGTACTTC. Translated, it gives CASSDTRTSAKNIQYF. This chain joins TRBV25-1 and TRBJ2-4, with D maybe TRBD1 (5 bases). This CDR3 is 16 amino acids long. Deletions cut 3 bases from V and 0 bases from J, with 12 bases between. Germline assignment: CDR1 MGHDK and CDR2 SYGVNS.

The chain couples TRBV7-2 to TRBJ2-3; 7 nucleotides align to TRBD2. The germline CDR1 and CDR2 sequences are SGHTA and FQGNSA. J lost 7 bases, V lost 1 base, and 8 bases had no gene match. This CDR3 has 15 residues. The CDR3 DNA is TGTGCCAGCAGCTTAGAGGGCGGGGGTTTTAATACGCAGTATTTT. It specifies CASSLEGGGFNTQYF.

The gene calls are TRBV20-1 and TRBJ2-7, with 10 bases aligning to TRBD1. Germline V gives CDR1 DFQATT, CDR2 SNEGSKA (reference sequence). The CDR3 covers 14 residues. J lost 6 bases, V lost 6 bases, and 11 bases had no gene match. The CDR3 nucleotides read TGCAGTGCAACTCACCGGGACAGGGGCTCCGAGCAGTACTTC. It encodes CSATHRDRGSEQYF.

The chain couples TRBV7-8 to TRBJ2-7; TRBD1 is a possible D gene (5 bases). The germline V gene encodes CDR1 SGHVS and CDR2 FQNEAQ. The CDR3 is 15 amino acids. Trimming left V 7 bases short and J 2 bases short, with 18 bases between. This CDR3 reads CASNLVQGPPYEQYF. In DNA form, the CDR3 reads TGTGCCAGCAACTTGGTGCAGGGCCCCCCCTACGAGCAGTACTTC.